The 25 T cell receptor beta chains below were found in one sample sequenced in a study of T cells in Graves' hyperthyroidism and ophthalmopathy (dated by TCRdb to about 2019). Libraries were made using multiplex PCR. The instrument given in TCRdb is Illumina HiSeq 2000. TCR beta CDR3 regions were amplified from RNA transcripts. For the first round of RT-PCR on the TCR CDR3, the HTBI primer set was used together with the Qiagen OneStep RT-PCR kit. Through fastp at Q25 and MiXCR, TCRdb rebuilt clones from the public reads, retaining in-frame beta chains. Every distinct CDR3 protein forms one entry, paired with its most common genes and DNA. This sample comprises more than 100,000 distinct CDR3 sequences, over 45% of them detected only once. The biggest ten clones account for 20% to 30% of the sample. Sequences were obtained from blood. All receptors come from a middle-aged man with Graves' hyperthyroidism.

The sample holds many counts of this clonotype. CDR3 region: CASSVASGGVSYNEQFF. The CDR3, as DNA: TGTGCCAGCAGCGTAGCTAGCGGGGGGGTCTCCTACAATGAGCAGTTCTTC. The V and J genes are TRBV9 and TRBJ2-1; TRBD2 agrees at 12 bases. V lost 0 bases to trimming and J lost 0 bases; unmatched junction nucleotides: 1. Germline V CDR1 and CDR2: SGDLS, YYNGEE. The CDR3 is 17 amino acids.

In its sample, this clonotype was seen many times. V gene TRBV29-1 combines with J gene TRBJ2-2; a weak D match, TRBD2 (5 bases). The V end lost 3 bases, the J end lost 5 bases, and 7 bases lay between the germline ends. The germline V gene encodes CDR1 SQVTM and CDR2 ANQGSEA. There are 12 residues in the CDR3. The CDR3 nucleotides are TGCAGCGTTGACCGGGGTACCGGGGAGCTGTTTTTT. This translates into CSVDRGTGELFF.

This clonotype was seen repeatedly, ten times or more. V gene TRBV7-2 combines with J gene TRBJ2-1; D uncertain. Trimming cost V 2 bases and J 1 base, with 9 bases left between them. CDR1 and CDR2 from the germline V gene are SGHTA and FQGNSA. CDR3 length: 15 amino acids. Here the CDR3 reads CASSLSGGSYNEQFF. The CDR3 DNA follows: TGTGCCAGCAGCTTATCCGGCGGATCCTACAATGAGCAGTTCTTC.

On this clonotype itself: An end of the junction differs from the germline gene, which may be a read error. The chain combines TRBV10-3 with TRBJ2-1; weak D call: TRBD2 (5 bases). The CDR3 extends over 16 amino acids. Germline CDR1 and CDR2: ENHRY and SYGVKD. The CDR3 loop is CAISGRHSSSYNEQFF. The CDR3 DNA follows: TGTGCCATCAGTGGCCGACATTCTAGCTCCTACAATGAGCAGTTCTTT.

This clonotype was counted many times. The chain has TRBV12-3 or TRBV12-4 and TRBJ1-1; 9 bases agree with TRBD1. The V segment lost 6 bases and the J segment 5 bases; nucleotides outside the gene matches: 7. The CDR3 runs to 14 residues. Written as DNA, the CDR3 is TGTGCCAGCAGCAGAACAGGGGGCTGGACTGAAGCTTTCTTT. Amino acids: CASSRTGGWTEAFF.

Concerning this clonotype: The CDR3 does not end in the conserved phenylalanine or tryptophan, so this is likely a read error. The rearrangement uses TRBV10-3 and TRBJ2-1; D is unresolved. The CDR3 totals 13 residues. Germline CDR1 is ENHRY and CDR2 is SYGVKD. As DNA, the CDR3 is TGTGCCTTCAGTGAGCAGTCCTACAATGAGCAGTTCTCC. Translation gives CAFSEQSYNEQFS.

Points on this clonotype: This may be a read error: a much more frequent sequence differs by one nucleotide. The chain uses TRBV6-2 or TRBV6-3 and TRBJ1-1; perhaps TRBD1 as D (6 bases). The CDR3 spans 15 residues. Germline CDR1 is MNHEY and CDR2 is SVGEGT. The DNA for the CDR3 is TGTGCCAGCAGCTACCGGGACACCTTTAACACTGAAGCTCTCTTT. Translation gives CASSYRDTFNTEALF.

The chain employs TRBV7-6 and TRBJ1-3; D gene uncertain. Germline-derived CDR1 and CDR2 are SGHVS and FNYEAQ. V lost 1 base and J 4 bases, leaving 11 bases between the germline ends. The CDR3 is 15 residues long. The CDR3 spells CASSLGRGRGNTIYF. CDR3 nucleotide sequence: TGTGCCAGCAGCTTAGGCCGGGGTCGAGGAAACACCATATATTTT.

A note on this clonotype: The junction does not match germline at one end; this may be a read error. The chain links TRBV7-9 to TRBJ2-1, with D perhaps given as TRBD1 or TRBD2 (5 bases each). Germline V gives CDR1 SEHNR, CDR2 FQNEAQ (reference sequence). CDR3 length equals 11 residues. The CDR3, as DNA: TGTGCCAGCGGCTTAGGAGGACAAGGAGATTTC. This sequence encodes CASGLGGQGDF. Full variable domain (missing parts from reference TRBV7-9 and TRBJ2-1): DTGVSQNPRHKITKRGQNVTFRCDPISEHNRLYWYRQTLGQGPEFLTYFQNEAQLEKSRLLSDRFSAERPKGSFSTLEIQRTEQGDSAMYLCASGLGGQGDFGPGTRLTVL.

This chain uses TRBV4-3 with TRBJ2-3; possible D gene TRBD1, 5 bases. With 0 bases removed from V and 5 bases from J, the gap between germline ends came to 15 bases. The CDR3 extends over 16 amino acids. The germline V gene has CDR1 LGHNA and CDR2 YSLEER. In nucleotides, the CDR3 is TGCGCCAGCAGCCAAGATCTAAGGGGAATTGGAGATACGCAGTATTTT. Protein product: CASSQDLRGIGDTQYF.

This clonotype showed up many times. The CDR3: CSARGVSNQPQHF. Written as DNA, the CDR3 is TGCAGTGCTAGAGGAGTTAGCAATCAGCCCCAGCATTTT. The chain has TRBV20-1 and TRBJ1-5; D gene uncertain. The CDR3 sequence is 13 residues long. Germline loops: CDR1 DFQATT, CDR2 SNEGSKA (reference sequence). V was cut by 1 base and J by 0 bases, with 4 bases left in between.

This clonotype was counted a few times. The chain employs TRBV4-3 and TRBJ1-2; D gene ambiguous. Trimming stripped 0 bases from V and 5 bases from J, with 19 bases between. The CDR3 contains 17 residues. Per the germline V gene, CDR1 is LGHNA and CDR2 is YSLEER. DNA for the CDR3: TGCGCCAGCAGCCAAGAAAATCAGCCACCCGGGAGGTATGGCTACACCTTC. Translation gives CASSQENQPPGRYGYTF.

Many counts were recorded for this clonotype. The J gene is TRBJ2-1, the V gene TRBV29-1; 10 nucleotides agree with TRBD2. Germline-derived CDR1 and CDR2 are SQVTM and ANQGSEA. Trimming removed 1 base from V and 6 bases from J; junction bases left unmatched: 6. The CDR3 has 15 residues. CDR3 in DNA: TGCAGCGTTGAAGGACGGACTAGCGGAACCAATGAGCAGTTCTTC. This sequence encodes CSVEGRTSGTNEQFF.

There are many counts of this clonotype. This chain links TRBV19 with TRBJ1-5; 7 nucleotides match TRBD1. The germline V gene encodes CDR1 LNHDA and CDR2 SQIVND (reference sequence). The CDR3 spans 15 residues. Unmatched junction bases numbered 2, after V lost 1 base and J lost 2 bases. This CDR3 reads CASSIGGTGNQPQHF. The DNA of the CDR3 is TGTGCCAGTAGTATAGGAGGGACAGGCAATCAGCCCCAGCATTTT.

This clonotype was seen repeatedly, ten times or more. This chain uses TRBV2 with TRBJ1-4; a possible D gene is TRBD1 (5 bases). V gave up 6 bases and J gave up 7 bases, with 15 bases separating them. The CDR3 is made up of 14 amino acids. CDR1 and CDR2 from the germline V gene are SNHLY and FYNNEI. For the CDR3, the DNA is TGTGCCAGCAGATCCACCCTCGGGGGTGAAAAACTGTTTTTT. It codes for CASRSTLGGEKLFF.

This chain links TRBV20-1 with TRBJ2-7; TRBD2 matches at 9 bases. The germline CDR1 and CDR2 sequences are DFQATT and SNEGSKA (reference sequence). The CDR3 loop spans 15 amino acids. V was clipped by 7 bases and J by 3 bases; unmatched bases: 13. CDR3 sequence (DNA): TGCAGTGATAGTGGGGGCGGGAGGGCGAACTACGAGCAGTACTTC. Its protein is CSDSGGGRANYEQYF.

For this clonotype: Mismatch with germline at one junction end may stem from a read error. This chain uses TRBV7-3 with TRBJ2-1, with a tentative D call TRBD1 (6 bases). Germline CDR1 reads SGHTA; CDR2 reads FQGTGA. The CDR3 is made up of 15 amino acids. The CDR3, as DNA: TGTGCCAGCAGTTTCAGGGGATCGCCCTACAATGAACAGCTCTTC. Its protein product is CASSFRGSPYNEQLF.

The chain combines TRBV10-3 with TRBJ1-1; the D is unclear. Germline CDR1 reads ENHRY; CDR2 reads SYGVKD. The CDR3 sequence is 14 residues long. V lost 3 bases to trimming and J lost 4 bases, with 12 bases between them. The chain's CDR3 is CAISESGGGTEAFF. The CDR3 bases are TGTGCCATCAGTGAATCGGGAGGAGGCACTGAAGCTTTCTTT.

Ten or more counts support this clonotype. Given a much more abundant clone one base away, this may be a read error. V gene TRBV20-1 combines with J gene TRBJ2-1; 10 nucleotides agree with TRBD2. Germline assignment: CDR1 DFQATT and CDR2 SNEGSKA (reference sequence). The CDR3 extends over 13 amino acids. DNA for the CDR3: TGCGGTGCCTATGGACTAGCGGACAATGAGCAGTTCTTC. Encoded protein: CGAYGLADNEQFF.

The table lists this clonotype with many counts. CDR3 coding DNA: TGCAGTGCTGGGGATACCTACGAGCAGTACTTC. Protein: CSAGDTYEQYF. V usage is TRBV20-1 and J usage is TRBJ2-7; D remains unclear. This CDR3 comprises 11 residues. The germline V gene encodes CDR1 DFQATT and CDR2 SNEGSKA (reference sequence). The V end lost 5 bases, the J end lost 2 bases, and 7 bases lay between the germline ends.

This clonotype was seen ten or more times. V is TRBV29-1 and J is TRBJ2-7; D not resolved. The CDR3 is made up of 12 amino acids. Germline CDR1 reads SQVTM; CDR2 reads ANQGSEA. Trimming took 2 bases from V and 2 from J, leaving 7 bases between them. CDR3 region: CSVELAAYEQYF. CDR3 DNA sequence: TGCAGCGTTGAACTGGCGGCCTACGAGCAGTACTTC.

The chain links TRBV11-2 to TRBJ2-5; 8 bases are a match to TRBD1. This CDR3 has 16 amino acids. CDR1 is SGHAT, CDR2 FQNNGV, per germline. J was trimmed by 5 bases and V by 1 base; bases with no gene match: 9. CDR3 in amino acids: CASSLVGTGGDETQYF. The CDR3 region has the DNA TGTGCCAGCAGCTTAGTGGGGACAGGAGGGGACGAGACCCAGTACTTC.

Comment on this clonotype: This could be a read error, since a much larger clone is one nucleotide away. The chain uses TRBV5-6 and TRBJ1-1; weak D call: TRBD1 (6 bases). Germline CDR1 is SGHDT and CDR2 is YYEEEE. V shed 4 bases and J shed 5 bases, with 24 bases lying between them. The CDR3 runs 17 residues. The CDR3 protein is CASSPEGRGTWFTEAFF. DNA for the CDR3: TGTGCCAGCAGCCCGGAGGGCAGGGGCACGTGGTTTACTGAAGCTTTCTTT.

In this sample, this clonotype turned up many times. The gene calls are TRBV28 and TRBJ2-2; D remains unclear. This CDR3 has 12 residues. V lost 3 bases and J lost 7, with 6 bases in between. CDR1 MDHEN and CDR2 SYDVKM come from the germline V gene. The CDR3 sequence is CASSLLVGELFF. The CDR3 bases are TGTGCCAGCAGTTTGCTGGTCGGGGAGCTGTTTTTT.

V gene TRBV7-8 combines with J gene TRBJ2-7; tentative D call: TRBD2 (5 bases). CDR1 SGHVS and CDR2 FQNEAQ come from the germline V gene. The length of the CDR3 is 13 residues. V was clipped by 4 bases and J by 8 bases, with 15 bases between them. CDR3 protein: CASSYPRGAQQYF. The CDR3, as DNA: TGTGCCAGCAGCTATCCTCGGGGAGCTCAGCAGTACTTC.